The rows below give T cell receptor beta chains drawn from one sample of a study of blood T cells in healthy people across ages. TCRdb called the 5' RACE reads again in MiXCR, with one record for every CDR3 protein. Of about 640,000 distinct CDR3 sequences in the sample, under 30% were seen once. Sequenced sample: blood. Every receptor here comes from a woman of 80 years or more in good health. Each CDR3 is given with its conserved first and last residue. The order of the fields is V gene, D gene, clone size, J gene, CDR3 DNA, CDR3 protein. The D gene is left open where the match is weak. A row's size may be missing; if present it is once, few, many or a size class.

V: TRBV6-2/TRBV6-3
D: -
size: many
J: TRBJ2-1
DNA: TGTGCCAGCAGTTACTCACAGGGGGGGAGGAATGAGCAGTTCTTC
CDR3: CASSYSQGGRNEQFF

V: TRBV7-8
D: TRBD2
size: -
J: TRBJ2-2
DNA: TGTGCCAGCAGCCCAATAGCGGGGGGCCGCGCGAACACCGGGGAGCTGTTTTTT
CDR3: CASSPIAGGRANTGELFF

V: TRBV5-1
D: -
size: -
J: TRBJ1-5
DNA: TGCGCCAGCAGCGCCCGTCCTAATCAGCCCCAGCATTTT
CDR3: CASSARPNQPQHF

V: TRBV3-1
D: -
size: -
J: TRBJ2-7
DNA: TGTGCCAGCAGCGAGGGATGGGGGCAGTACTTC
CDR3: CASSEGWGQYF

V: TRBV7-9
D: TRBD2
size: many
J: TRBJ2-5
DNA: TGTGCCAGCGCTGACGGGAGGGAGACCCAGTACTTC
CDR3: CASADGRETQYF

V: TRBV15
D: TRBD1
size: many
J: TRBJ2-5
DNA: TGTGCCACCAGCAGTCCCCCGACAGGGTCAGAGACCCAGTACTTC
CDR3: CATSSPPTGSETQYF

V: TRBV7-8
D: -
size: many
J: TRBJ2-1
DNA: TGTGCCAGCAGCTTTCAGGGGTCATTATACAATGAGCAGTTCTTC
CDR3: CASSFQGSLYNEQFF

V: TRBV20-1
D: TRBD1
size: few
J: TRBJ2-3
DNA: TGCAGTGCTAGTCCTAACCGCGGACAGGGGATCACAGATACGCAGTATTTT
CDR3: CSASPNRGQGITDTQYF

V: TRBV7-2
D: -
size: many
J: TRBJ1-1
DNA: TGTGCCAGCAGCTTTCCCGGGACACTTCTGAAGCTTTTCTTT
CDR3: CASSFPGTLLKLFF

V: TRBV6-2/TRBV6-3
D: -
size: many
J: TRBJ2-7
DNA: TGTGCCAGCAGTGGGACACGGGATCCCTACGAGCAGTACTTC
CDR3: CASSGTRDPYEQYF

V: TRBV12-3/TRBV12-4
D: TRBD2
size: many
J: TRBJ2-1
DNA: TGTGCCAGCAGTCCTCCCCGACTAGCGGGGGCCAATGAGCAGTTCTTC
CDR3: CASSPPRLAGANEQFF

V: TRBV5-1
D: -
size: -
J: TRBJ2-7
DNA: -
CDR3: CASTSGLPYEQYF

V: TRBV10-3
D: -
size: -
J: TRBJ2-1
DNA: TGTGCCATCAGAAACCTCTTTAGCTCCTACAATGAGCAGTTCTTC
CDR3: CAIRNLFSSYNEQFF

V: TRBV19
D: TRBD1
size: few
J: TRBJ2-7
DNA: TGTGCCAGTAGTGTCAACCAATACAGGGGGCGCGGGTACGAGCAGTACTTC
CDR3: CASSVNQYRGRGYEQYF

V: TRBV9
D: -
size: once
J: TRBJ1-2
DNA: TGTGCCAGCAGCGTAACCTCAGGGAGCAACGATGGCTACACCTTC
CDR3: CASSVTSGSNDGYTF

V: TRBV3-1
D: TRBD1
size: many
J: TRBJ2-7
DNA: TGTGCCAGCAGCCAAGAAGGACAGGGGTACTCCTACGAGCAGTACTTC
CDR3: CASSQEGQGYSYEQYF

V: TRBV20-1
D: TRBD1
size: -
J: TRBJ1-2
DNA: TGCAGTGCTAGAGATCCCGGACAGGGGGCTGGCGCTGGCTACACCTTC
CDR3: CSARDPGQGAGAGYTF

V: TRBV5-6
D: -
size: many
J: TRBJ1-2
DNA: TGTGCCAGCAGCTCATCTTTTCAGGGTACGAGCTACACCTTC
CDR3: CASSSSFQGTSYTF

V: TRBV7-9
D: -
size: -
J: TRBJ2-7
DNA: TGTGCCAGCAGCTTAGAGAGGACCAACACCTACAATGAGCAGTACTTC
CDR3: CASSLERTNTYNEQYF

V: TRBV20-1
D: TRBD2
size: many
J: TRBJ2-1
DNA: TGCAGTGCCACTAGCGGGGGGCCTTCCCCCGAGCAGTTCTTC
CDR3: CSATSGGPSPEQFF

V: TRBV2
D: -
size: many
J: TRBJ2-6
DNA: TGTGCCAGCAGTGAAGTGGCAGGGACTGCTGGGGCCAACGTCCTGACTTTC
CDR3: CASSEVAGTAGANVLTF

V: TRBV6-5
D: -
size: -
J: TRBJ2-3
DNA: TGTGCCAGCAGTTACTCCCTAGCGCCAAGCACAGATACGCAGTATTTT
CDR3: CASSYSLAPSTDTQYF

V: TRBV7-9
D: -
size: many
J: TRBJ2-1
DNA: TGTGCCAGCAGCTTAGGCGGAAAACCCTCCTACAATGAGCAGTTCTTC
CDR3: CASSLGGKPSYNEQFF

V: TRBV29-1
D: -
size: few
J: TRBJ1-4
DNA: TGCAGCGTGGAAGGGGGTGGAAAACGGTTTTTT
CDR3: CSVEGGGKRFF

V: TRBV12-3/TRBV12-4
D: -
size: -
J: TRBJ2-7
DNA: TGTGCCAGCAGTTTACGAGACAGAACCTACGAGCAGTACTTC
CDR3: CASSLRDRTYEQYF

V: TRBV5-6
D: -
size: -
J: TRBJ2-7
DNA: TGTGCCAGCAGCTTGGTAGGGGGAATCGGCGAGCAGTACTTC
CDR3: CASSLVGGIGEQYF

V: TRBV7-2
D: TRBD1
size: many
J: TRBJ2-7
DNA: TGTGCCAGCAGCTTTATCCGGGACAGATCCTACGAGCAGTACTTC
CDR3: CASSFIRDRSYEQYF

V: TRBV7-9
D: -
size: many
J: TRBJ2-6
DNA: TGTGCCAGCAGCACCGCGGGTGGGCAAGGCGGGGCCAACGTCCTGACTTTC
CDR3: CASSTAGGQGGANVLTF

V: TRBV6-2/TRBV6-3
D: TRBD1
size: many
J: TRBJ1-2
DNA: TGTGCCAGCAGCCGGACAGGTTTTAACTATGGCTACACCTTC
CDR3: CASSRTGFNYGYTF

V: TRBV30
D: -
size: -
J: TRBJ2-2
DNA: TGTGCCTGGAGTAAAGACAGGAACACCGGGGAGCTGTTTTTT
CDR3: CAWSKDRNTGELFF

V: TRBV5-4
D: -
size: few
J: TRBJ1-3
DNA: TGTGCCAGCAGCACCGATCCAGGGGTCTCTGGAAACACCATATATTTT
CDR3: CASSTDPGVSGNTIYF

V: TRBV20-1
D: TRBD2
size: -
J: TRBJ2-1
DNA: TGCAGTGCTAGGGGATGGGCTAGCGGGGGGGCCGAGCAGTTCTTC
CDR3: CSARGWASGGAEQFF

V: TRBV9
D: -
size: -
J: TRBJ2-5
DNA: TGTGCCCGCAGCGTAGTGCCCGGGCACAACAATGAGCAGTACTTC
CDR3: CARSVVPGHNNEQYF

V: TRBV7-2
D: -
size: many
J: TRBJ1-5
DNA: TGTGCCAGCAGCTTAGCCACAGGGTCAGGGCAGCCCCAGCATTTT
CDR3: CASSLATGSGQPQHF

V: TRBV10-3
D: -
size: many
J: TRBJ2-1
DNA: TGTGCCATCGGGGGAGAGGGAGACTACAATGAGCAGTTCTTC
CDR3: CAIGGEGDYNEQFF

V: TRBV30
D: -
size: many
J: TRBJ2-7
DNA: TGTGCCTATTCGACAGGATACGAGCAGTACTTC
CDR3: CAYSTGYEQYF

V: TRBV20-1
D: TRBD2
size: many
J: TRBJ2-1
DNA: TGCAGTGCTAGAGATCTCCGGGGGGGCACATATGAGCAGTTCTTC
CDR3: CSARDLRGGTYEQFF

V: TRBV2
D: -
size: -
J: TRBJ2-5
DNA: TGTGCCAGCAGGCCCGAACGGGGGCAAGAGACCCAGTACTTC
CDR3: CASRPERGQETQYF

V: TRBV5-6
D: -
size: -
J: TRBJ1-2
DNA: TGTGCCAGCAGCTTGGGGGACAAGGGATTTTATGGCTACACCTTC
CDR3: CASSLGDKGFYGYTF

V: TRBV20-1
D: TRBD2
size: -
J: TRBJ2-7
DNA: TGCAGTGCTAGAGGAAGGAAGGGACTAGCGGACTCCTACGAGCAGTACTTC
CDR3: CSARGRKGLADSYEQYF

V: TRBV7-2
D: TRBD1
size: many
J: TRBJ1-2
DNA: TGTGCCAGCAGCCCCGACAGGGGTGAGGATGGCTACACCTTC
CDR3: CASSPDRGEDGYTF

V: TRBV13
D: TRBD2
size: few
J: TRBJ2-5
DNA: TGTGCCAGCAGCTCCCCAGCGGGGGACCTCCGCTACAATGAGCAGTACTTC
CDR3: CASSSPAGDLRYNEQYF

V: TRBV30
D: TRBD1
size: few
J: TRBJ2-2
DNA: TGTGCCTACCAGGGGGCCGGGGAGCTGTTTTTT
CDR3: CAYQGAGELFF

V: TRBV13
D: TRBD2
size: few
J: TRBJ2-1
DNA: TGTGCCAGCAGCCCGGGGGGGCCCTACAATGAGCAGTTCTTC
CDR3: CASSPGGPYNEQFF

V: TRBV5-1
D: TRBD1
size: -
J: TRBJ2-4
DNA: TGCGCTAGCAGCCCTAGGACAGGGGTTCGAAACATTCAGTACTTC
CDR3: CASSPRTGVRNIQYF

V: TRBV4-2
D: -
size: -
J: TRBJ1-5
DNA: TGTGCCAGCAGCCAAACCGGAGGTGGCAATCAGCCCCAGCATTTT
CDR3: CASSQTGGGNQPQHF

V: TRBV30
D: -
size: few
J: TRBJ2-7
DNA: TGTGCCTGGAGTATGGGACATTCCTACGAGCAGTACTTC
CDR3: CAWSMGHSYEQYF

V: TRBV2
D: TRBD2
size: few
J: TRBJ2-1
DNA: TGTGCCAGCAGTCCTCGGGAACTAGCGGCCTTTTTTGGATCCTACAATGAGCAGTTCTTC
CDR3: CASSPRELAAFFGSYNEQFF

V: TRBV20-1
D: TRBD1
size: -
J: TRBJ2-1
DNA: TGCAGTGCAAGTTCCCCGGACAGGGCCTACAATGAGCAGTTCTTC
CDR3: CSASSPDRAYNEQFF

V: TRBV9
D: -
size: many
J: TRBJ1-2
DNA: TGTGCCAGCAGCGTAGCCGCTAATATGCGTGGCTACACCTTC
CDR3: CASSVAANMRGYTF

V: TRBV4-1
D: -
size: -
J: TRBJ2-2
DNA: TGCGCCAGCAGCCCCCAACCTAACACCGGGGAGCTGTTTTTT
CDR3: CASSPQPNTGELFF

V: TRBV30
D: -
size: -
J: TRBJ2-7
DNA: TGTGCCTGGAACTCTGGGGGCAGGGTAACCTACGAGCAGTACTTC
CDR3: CAWNSGGRVTYEQYF

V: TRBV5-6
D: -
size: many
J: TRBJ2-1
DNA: TGTGCCAGCAGCTGGAGGGGGCTAGGGGGCAATGAGCAGTTCTTC
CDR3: CASSWRGLGGNEQFF

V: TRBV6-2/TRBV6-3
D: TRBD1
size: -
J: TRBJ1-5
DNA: TGTGCCAGCAGTTACTTGACAGGGGGCGCCGGTCAGCCCCAGCATTTT
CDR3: CASSYLTGGAGQPQHF

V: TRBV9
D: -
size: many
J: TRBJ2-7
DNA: TGTGCCAGCAGCGCACGACAGCAAACCTACGAGCAGTACTTC
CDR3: CASSARQQTYEQYF